This T cell receptor (beta chain) is from a study of T cell repertoires in cytomegalovirus infection. V lost 10 bases and J lost 2, with 15 bases in between. There are 14 residues in the CDR3. Study observations and caveats: HLA-C-restricted CMV-specific TCR beta clonotypes were dominant in the ex vivo response.

TCRdb analysed the reads with MiXCR anew, one entry per CDR3 protein. The data show roughly 570,000 distinct CDR3 sequences, around 40% seen once. With respect to this clonotype: The antigen is undetermined.

The source was cultured PBMCs, collected from culture after CMV antigen stimulation. This sequence joins TRBV12-3 or TRBV12-4 and TRBJ2-1; unclear D gene. The TCR sequence derives from a human donor in good health (CMV status not recorded). Some clones in this sample may be carry-over from other donors' samples. CDR3 sequence: CATGPDIPYNEQFF. CDR3 sequence (DNA): TGTGCCACAGGCCCCGACATCCCCTACAATGAGCAGTTCTTC.